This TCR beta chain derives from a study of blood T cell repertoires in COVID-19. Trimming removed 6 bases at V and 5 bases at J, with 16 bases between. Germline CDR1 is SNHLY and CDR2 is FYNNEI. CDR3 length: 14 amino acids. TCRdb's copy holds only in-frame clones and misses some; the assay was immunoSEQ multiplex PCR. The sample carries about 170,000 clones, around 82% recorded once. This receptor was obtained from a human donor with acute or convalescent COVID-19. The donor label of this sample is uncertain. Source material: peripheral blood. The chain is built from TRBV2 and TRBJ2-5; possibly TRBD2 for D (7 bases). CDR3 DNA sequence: TGTGCCAGCAGGGGTCGGGGGGCCTGGGAGACCCAGTACTTC. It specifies CASRGRGAWETQYF. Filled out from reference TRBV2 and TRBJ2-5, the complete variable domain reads EPEVTQTPSHQVTQMGQEVILRCVPISNHLYFYWYRQILGQKVEFLVSFYNNEISEKSEIFDDQFSVERPDGSNFTLKIRSTKLEDSAMYFCASRGRGAWETQYFGPGTRLLVL.